Presented here are 22 T cell receptor beta chains from one specimen sequenced in a study of shared clonotypes between healthy human individuals. CD45RO-negative, CCR7-selected cells formed the naive CD8 fraction, which excluded terminally differentiated effector memory CD45RA+ cells. The data were produced by immunoSEQ multiplex PCR, yet TCRdb's version contains in-frame clones alone and is incomplete. The data contain around 2,000,000 clones, just under 95% of them singletons. Sequenced sample: naive CD8+ T cells sorted from blood. These receptors were obtained from a young man in good health.

This chain uses TRBV5-6 with TRBJ2-7; 7 nucleotides line up with TRBD1. The germline V gene encodes CDR1 SGHDT and CDR2 YYEEEE. The CDR3 spans 15 residues. With 3 bases clipped from V and 2 bases from J, the junction kept 8 bases outside the gene matches. The CDR3 loop reads CASSSPGTDPYEQYF. DNA of the CDR3: TGTGCCAGCAGCTCCCCCGGGACAGATCCCTACGAGCAGTACTTC.

Of note for this clone: A much larger clone lies a single base off, so this may be a read error. Other DNA sequences of this sample code for an identical CDR3. The chain recombines TRBV11-2 with TRBJ2-2; D is unresolved. CDR1 SGHAT and CDR2 FQNNGV come from the germline V gene. The V end lost 5 bases, the J end lost 8 bases, and 6 bases lay between the germline ends. The CDR3 length is 11 residues. The CDR3 sequence is CASSPPGELFF. In DNA form, the CDR3 reads TGTGCCAGCAGCCCCCCAGGGGAGCTGTTTTTT.

V usage is TRBV19 and J usage is TRBJ1-1; possible D gene TRBD1, 5 bases. The germline V and J ends were trimmed by 9 bases and 3 bases, with 11 bases remaining between them. The CDR3 contains 12 residues. Germline V lookup: CDR1 LNHDA, CDR2 SQIVND (reference sequence). DNA for the CDR3: TGTGCCAGCAGGATGGGGGACACTGAAGCTTTCTTT. Protein product: CASRMGDTEAFF.

DNA for the CDR3: TGCAGCGGCAGGGGAGATCACACTGAAGCTTTCTTT. Amino acids: CSGRGDHTEAFF. The chain employs TRBV29-1 and TRBJ1-1, with D tentatively TRBD1 (6 bases). This CDR3 comprises 12 residues. V lost 7 bases and J 3 bases, leaving 12 bases between the germline ends. CDR1 is SQVTM, CDR2 ANQGSEA, per germline.

The CDR3: CASNPTGASSYEQYF. The CDR3, as DNA: TGTGCCAGCAATCCGACAGGGGCCAGCTCCTACGAGCAGTACTTC. This chain connects TRBV6-1 to TRBJ2-7; 8 bases agree with TRBD1. CDR3 length equals 15 residues. The germline V gene has CDR1 MNHNS and CDR2 SASEGT. Germline trimming cut 7 bases from V and 0 bases from J; bases unmatched to any gene: 8.

The J gene is TRBJ2-2, the V gene TRBV6-1, with D maybe TRBD1 (5 bases). The CDR3 covers 16 residues. Trimming removed 3 bases at V and 5 bases at J, with 16 bases between. CDR1 and CDR2 (germline): MNHNS, SASEGT. The CDR3 region has the DNA TGTGCCAGCAGTGAGCGCACAGCCCCAGGGACCGGGGAGCTGTTTTTT. Its protein product is CASSERTAPGTGELFF.

J is TRBJ1-1 and V is TRBV18, with 7 bases aligning to TRBD1. The ends lost 3 bases at V and 4 bases at J; junction bases unmatched: 5. This CDR3 is built from 14 residues. Looked up from germline, CDR1 is KGHSH and CDR2 is LQKENI. The DNA for the CDR3 is TGTGCCAGCTCACCCAGGGGGGTTAGCACTGAAGCTTTCTTT. Its translation is CASSPRGVSTEAFF.

A word on this clone: Other DNA sequences in this specimen translate into the identical CDR3. V and J are TRBV30 and TRBJ1-2, with D possibly being TRBD1 (5 bases). Germline-derived CDR1 and CDR2 are GTSNPN and SVGIG (reference sequence). This CDR3 comprises 11 residues. Trimming pared 3 bases from V and 4 bases from J, leaving 6 bases between. The CDR3 region is CAWSGGYGYTF. CDR3 in DNA: TGTGCCTGGAGCGGGGGCTATGGCTACACCTTC.

The chain is built from TRBV29-1 and TRBJ2-2; 9 positions agree with TRBD2. The CDR3 has 16 residues. Germline V gives CDR1 SQVTM, CDR2 ANQGSEA. Trimming removed 1 base from V and 4 bases from J; junction bases left unmatched: 7. The CDR3 spells CSVEGVSGRSTGELFF. Written as DNA, the CDR3 is TGCAGCGTTGAAGGGGTTAGCGGGAGATCCACCGGGGAGCTGTTTTTT.

This chain joins TRBV13 and TRBJ2-2; 11 bases fit TRBD2. The CDR3 extends over 17 amino acids. The junction had 6 bases not matched to a gene; V was cut back by 5 bases and J by 1 base. Looked up from germline, CDR1 is PRHDT and CDR2 is FYEKMQ (reference sequence). The CDR3 reads CASSPPGLAVNTGELFF. CDR3 DNA sequence: TGTGCCAGCAGCCCTCCGGGACTAGCGGTGAACACCGGGGAGCTGTTTTTT. Based on the CDR3 plus reference TRBV13 and TRBJ2-2, the full variable domain is AAGVIQSPRHLIKEKRETATLKCYPIPRHDTVYWYQQGPGQDPQFLISFYEKMQSDKGSIPDRFSAQQFSDYHSELNMSSLELGDSALYFCASSPPGLAVNTGELFFGEGSRLTVL.

The V call is TRBV5-4, the J call TRBJ1-1, with 8 bases lining up with TRBD1. The CDR3 totals 13 residues. Trimming cost V 2 bases and J 7 bases; bases outside gene matches: 4. Germline-derived CDR1 and CDR2 are SGHNT and YYREEE (reference sequence). The CDR3 region is CASSFRGLSEAFF. In DNA, the CDR3 is TGTGCCAGCAGCTTCAGGGGGCTGAGTGAAGCTTTCTTT.

The rearrangement joins TRBV30 to TRBJ2-7, with D possibly matching TRBD2 (5 bases). V was shortened by 6 bases and J by 0 bases, with 15 bases between the two germline ends. Germline-derived CDR1 and CDR2 are GTSNPN and SVGIG (reference sequence). The CDR3 runs to 14 residues. Here the CDR3 reads CACVPERSSYEQYF. CDR3 sequence (DNA): TGTGCCTGTGTTCCGGAGCGGAGCTCCTACGAGCAGTACTTC.

The CDR3: CAHGATENEKLFF. The DNA for the CDR3 is TGTGCCCACGGGGCAACAGAGAATGAAAAACTGTTTTTT. The chain is built from TRBV2 and TRBJ1-4, with D maybe TRBD1 (5 bases). The CDR3 is made up of 13 amino acids. V was shortened by 11 bases and J by 5 bases, with 15 bases between the two germline ends. The V gene's germline CDR1 is SNHLY and CDR2 FYNNEI.

The rearrangement joins TRBV19 to TRBJ2-1; 8 bases align to TRBD2. Germline V gives CDR1 LNHDA, CDR2 SQIVND (reference sequence). The junction had 16 bases not matched to a gene; V was cut back by 4 bases and J by 2 bases. The CDR3 consists of 19 residues. For the CDR3, the DNA is TGTGCCAGTAGTAACCCTTACCTCGGGTTAGCGGGAACCTACAATGAGCAGTTCTTC. It yields the protein CASSNPYLGLAGTYNEQFF.

The V call is TRBV6-5, the J call TRBJ1-5; D unclear. Trimming stripped 0 bases from V and 0 bases from J, with 9 bases between. Per germline, CDR1 MNHEY and CDR2 SVGAGI. This CDR3 has 16 amino acids. DNA for the CDR3: TGTGCCAGCAGTTACTCGGCAGAATATAGCAATCAGCCCCAGCATTTT. Translating gives CASSYSAEYSNQPQHF.

The rearrangement uses TRBV5-4 and TRBJ2-7, with D perhaps matching TRBD1 (6 bases). Germline V lookup: CDR1 SGHNT, CDR2 YYREEE (reference sequence). The CDR3 is made up of 14 amino acids. V lost 1 base and J lost 6, with 14 bases in between. The CDR3 reads CASSLPNTGSEQYF. The CDR3 DNA sequence: TGTGCCAGCAGCTTGCCCAATACAGGGTCCGAGCAGTACTTC.

The CDR3, as DNA: TGCGCCAGCAGCGCCCGCCGGACAGAAGCTTCCTACAATGAGCAGTTCTTC. Translating gives CASSARRTEASYNEQFF. The chain has TRBV5-1 and TRBJ2-1, with D possibly TRBD1 on 6 matching bases. Germline CDR1 SGHRS, CDR2 YFSETQ. This CDR3 is 17 amino acids long. Trimming removed 4 bases from V and 1 base from J, with 18 bases in between.

This chain links TRBV18 with TRBJ2-3; a weak D match, TRBD2 (5 bases). The CDR3 has 14 residues. CDR1 and CDR2 (germline): KGHSH, LQKENI. The germline V and J ends were trimmed by 0 bases and 3 bases, with 7 bases remaining between them. CDR3 sequence reads: CASSPPLATDTQYF. Written as DNA, the CDR3 is TGTGCCAGCTCACCACCCCTAGCTACAGATACGCAGTATTTT.

The chain recombines TRBV19 with TRBJ2-7; 10 bases fit TRBD2. The germline V gene has CDR1 LNHDA and CDR2 SQIVND (reference sequence). The trim removed 3 bases at V and 5 bases at J, leaving 4 bases unmatched. This CDR3 has 14 residues. The DNA for the CDR3 is TGTGCCAGTAGTATGCTAGCGGGGGAGCACGAGCAGTACTTC. As protein: CASSMLAGEHEQYF. The whole variable domain, remainder taken from reference TRBV19 and TRBJ2-7, is DGGITQSPKYLFRKEGQNVTLSCEQNLNHDAMYWYRQDPGQGLRLIYYSQIVNDFQKGDIAEGYSVSREKKESFPLTVTSAQKNPTAFYLCASSMLAGEHEQYFGPGTRLTVT.

The rearrangement joins TRBV6-5 to TRBJ2-5, with 9 bases identical to TRBD2. This CDR3 is built from 14 residues. J lost 3 bases, V lost 6 bases, and 5 bases had no gene match. From germline, CDR1 is MNHEY and CDR2 SVGAGI. CDR3 in DNA: TGTGCCAGCAGCACCATAGCGGGAGAAGAGACCCAGTACTTC. Its protein is CASSTIAGEETQYF.

This chain connects TRBV30 to TRBJ1-1; D call uncertain. The CDR3 is 12 residues long. Trimming took off 1 base at V and 8 bases at J, with 11 bases between the two ends. The germline CDR1 and CDR2 sequences are GTSNPN and SVGIG (reference sequence). CDR3 coding DNA: TGTGCCTGGAGTGATATGGGAGGGGAAGCTTTCTTT. Translation gives CAWSDMGGEAFF.

The chain has TRBV27 and TRBJ2-7, with 8 bases identical to TRBD1. The germline CDR1 and CDR2 sequences are MNHEY and SMNVEV (reference sequence). The CDR3 is made up of 15 amino acids. After removal of 6 bases from V and 1 base from J, the junction contained 8 bases not matched to a gene. The CDR3: CASRLGQGISYEQYF. The CDR3 bases are TGTGCCAGCAGACTCGGACAGGGAATATCCTACGAGCAGTACTTC.